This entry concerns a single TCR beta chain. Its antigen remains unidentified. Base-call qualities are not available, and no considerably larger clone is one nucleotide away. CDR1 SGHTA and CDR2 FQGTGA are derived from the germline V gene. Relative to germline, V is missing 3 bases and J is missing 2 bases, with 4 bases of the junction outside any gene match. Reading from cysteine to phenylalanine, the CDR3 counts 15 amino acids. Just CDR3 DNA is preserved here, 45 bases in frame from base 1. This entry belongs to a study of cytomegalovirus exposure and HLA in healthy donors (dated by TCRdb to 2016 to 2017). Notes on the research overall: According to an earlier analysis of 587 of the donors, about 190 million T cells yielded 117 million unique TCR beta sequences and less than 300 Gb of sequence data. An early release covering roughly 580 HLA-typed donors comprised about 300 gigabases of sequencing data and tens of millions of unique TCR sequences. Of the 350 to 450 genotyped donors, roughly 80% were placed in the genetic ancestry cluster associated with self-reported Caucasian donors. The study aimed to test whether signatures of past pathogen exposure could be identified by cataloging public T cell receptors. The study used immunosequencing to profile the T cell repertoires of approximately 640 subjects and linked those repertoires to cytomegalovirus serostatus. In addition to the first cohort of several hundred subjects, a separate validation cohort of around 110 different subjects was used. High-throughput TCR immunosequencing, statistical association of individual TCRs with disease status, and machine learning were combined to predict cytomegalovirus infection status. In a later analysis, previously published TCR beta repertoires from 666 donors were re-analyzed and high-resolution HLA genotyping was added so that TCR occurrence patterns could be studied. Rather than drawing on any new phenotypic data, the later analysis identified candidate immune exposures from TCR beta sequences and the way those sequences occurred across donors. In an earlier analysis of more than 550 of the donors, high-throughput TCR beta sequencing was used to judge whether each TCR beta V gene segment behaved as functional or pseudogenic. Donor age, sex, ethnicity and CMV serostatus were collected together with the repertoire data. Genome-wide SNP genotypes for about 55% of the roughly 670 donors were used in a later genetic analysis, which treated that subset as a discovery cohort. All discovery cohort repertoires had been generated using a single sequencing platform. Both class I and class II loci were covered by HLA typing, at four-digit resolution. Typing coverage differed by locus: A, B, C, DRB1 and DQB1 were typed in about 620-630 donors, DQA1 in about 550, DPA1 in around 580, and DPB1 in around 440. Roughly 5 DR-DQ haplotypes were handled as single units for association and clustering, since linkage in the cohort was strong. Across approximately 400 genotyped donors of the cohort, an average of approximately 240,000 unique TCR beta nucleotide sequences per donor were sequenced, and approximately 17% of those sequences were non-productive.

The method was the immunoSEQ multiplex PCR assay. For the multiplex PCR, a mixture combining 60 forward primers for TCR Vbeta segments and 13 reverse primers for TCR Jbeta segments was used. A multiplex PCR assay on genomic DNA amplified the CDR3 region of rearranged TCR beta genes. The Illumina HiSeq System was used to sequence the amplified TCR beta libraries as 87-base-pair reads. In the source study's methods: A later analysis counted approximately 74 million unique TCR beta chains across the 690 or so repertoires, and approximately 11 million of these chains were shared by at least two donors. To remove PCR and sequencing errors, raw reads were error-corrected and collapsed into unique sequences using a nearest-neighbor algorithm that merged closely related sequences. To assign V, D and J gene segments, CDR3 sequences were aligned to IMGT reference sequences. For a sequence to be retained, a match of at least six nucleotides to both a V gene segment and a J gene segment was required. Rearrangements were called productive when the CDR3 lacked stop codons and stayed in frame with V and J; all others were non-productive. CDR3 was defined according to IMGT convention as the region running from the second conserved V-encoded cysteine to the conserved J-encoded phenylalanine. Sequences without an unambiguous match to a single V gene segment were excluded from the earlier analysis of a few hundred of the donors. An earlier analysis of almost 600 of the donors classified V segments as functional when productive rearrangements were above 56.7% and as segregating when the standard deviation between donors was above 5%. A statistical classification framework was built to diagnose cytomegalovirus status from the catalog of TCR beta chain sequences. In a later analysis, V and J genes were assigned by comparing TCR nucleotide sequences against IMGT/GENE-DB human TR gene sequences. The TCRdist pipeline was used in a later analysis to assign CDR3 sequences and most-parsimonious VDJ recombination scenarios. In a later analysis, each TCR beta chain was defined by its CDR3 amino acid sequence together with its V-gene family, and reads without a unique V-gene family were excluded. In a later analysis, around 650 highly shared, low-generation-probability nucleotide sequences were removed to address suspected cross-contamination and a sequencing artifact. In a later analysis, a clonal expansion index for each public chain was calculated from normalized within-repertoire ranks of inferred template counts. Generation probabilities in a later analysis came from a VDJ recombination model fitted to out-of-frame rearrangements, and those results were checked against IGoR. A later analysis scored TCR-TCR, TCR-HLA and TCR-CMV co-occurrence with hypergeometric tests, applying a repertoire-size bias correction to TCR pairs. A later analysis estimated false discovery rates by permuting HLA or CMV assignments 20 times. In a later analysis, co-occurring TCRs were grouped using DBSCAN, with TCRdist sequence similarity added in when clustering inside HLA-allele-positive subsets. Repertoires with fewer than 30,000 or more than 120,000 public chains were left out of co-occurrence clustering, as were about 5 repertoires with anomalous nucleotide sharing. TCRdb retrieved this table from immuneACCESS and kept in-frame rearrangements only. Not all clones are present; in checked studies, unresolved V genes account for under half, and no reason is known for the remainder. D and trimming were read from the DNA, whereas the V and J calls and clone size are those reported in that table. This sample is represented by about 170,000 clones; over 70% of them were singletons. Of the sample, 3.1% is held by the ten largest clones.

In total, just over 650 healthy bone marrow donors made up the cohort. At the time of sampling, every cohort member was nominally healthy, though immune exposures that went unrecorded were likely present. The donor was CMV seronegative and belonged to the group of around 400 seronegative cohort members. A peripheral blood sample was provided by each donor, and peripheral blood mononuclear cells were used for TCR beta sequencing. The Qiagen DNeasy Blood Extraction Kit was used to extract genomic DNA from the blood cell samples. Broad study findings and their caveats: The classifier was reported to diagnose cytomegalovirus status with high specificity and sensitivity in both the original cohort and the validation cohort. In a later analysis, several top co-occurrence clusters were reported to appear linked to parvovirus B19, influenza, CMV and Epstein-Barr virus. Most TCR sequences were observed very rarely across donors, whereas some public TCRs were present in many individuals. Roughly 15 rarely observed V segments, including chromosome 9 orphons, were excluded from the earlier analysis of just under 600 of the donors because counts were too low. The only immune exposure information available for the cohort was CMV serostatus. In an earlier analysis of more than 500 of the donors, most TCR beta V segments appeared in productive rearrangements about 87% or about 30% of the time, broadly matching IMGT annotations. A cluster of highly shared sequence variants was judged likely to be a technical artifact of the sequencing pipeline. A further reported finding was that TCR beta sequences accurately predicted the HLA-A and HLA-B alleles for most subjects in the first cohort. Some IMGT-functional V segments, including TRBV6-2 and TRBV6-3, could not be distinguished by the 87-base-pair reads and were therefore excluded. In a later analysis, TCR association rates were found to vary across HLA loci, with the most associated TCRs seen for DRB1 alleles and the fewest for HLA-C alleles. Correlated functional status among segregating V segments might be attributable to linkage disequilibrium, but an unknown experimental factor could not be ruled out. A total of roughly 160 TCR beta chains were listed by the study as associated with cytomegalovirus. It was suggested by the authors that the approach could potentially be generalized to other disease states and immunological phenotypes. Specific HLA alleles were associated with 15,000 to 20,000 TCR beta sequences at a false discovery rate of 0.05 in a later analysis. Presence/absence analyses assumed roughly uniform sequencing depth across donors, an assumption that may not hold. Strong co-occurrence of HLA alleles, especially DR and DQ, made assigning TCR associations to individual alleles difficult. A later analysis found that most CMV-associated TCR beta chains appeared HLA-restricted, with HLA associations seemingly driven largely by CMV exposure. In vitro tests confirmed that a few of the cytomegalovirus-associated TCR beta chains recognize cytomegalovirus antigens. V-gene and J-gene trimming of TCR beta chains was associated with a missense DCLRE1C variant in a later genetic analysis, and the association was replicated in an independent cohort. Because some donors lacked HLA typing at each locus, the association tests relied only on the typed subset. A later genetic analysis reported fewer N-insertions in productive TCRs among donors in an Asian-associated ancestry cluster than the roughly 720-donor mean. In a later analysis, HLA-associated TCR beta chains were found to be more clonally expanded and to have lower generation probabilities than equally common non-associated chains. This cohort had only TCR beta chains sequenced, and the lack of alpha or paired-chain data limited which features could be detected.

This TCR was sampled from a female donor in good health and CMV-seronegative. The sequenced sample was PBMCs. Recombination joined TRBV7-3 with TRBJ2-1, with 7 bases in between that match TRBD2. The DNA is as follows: TGTGCCAGCAGCTTTGCCGGGACTACCTACAATGAGCAGTTCTTC. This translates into CASSFAGTTYNEQFF.